A single sample gave rise to the 16 T cell receptor beta chains below, sequenced in a study of technical replicates of blood from a few donors. Repertoires were generated with immunoSEQ multiplex PCR, while TCRdb's copy carries only in-frame clones and drops some. The sample has some 56,000 clones; around 95% are singletons. The material sequenced was PBMCs. The receptors originated from a human donor in good health. Some clones in this sample may be carry-over from other donors' samples.

The chain links TRBV7-3 to TRBJ2-1; D is uncertain. Germline V gene sequence: CDR1 SGHTA, CDR2 FQGTGA. V dropped 2 bases and J dropped 4 bases, with 12 bases sitting between them. CDR3 size: 15 residues. The chain's CDR3 is CASSLRVTTYNEQFF. CDR3 in DNA: TGTGCCAGCAGCTTACGGGTTACTACTTACAATGAGCAGTTCTTC. Looking up the rest from reference TRBV7-3 and TRBJ2-1 gives the full variable domain: GAGVSQTPSNKVTEKGKYVELRCDPISGHTALYWYRQSLGQGPEFLIYFQGTGAADDSGLPNDRFFAVRPEGSVSTLKIQRTERGDSAVYLCASSLRVTTYNEQFFGPGTRLTVL.

The chain links TRBV7-9 to TRBJ1-1; D call uncertain. The CDR3 loop spans 12 amino acids. Germline V gene sequence: CDR1 SEHNR, CDR2 FQNEAQ (reference sequence). Trimming took 2 bases from V and 3 from J, leaving 4 bases between them. CDR3 loop: CASSLTDTEAFF. The CDR3 nucleotides read TGTGCCAGCAGCTTAACAGACACTGAAGCTTTCTTT.

This chain connects TRBV6-1 to TRBJ1-1; the D is unclear. Trimming removed 7 bases from V and 2 bases from J, with 5 bases in between. The CDR3 covers 11 residues. Germline V gene lookup returns CDR1 MNHNS and CDR2 SASEGT. CDR3 DNA sequence: TGTGCCAGCATTTATAACACTGAAGCTTTCTTT. Amino acids: CASIYNTEAFF.

This clone occurred once. This chain uses TRBV10-3 with TRBJ1-2; a possible D gene is TRBD1 (6 bases). Trimming removed 3 bases from V and 4 bases from J, with 6 bases in between. The germline V gene encodes CDR1 ENHRY and CDR2 SYGVKD. This CDR3 is built from 12 residues. CDR3 DNA: TGTGCCATCAGTGAAGGGGGCTATGGCTACACCTTC. This sequence encodes CAISEGGYGYTF.

CDR3 DNA sequence: TGTGCCTGGATTAGGCGGCAGGGAGGCACTGAAGCTTTCTTT. Protein sequence: CAWIRRQGGTEAFF. This chain connects TRBV30 to TRBJ1-1; possibly TRBD1 for D (5 bases). The CDR3 totals 14 residues. Trimming pared 4 bases from V and 4 bases from J, leaving 16 bases between. Germline V gene lookup returns CDR1 GTSNPN and CDR2 SVGIG (reference sequence).

This clone was detected once. V and J are TRBV11-3 and TRBJ2-3, with a tentative D call TRBD1 (6 bases). V dropped 8 bases and J dropped 4 bases, with 13 bases sitting between them. This CDR3 has 13 amino acids. CDR1 and CDR2 (germline): SGHNT, YENEEA. In DNA, the CDR3 is TGTGCCAGCTCTCGGGCAGGGGCAGATACGCAGTATTTT. This encodes CASSRAGADTQYF.

In its sample, this clone was seen once. The chain joins TRBV2 to TRBJ1-1; D call uncertain. Germline assignment: CDR1 SNHLY and CDR2 FYNNEI. This CDR3 is built from 14 residues. The ends were cut back, 5 bases at V and 4 bases at J, with 14 bases in the middle. CDR3 DNA: TGTGCCAGCAGTACACGACGGGCGGGCACTGAAGCTTTCTTT. The encoded protein is CASSTRRAGTEAFF.

The rearrangement joins TRBV27 to TRBJ1-4; 7 nucleotides line up with TRBD1. V dropped 3 bases and J dropped 0; count of bases not matched to a gene: 4. Germline lookup yields CDR1 MNHEY and CDR2 SMNVEV (reference sequence). The CDR3 length is 16 residues. The DNA of the CDR3 is TGTGCCAGCAGTTTGACAGGGCTTGCAACTAATGAAAAACTGTTTTTT. Its translation is CASSLTGLATNEKLFF. The full variable domain, completed using reference TRBV27 and TRBJ1-4, is EAQVTQNPRYLITVTGKKLTVTCSQNMNHEYMSWYRQDPGLGLRQIYYSMNVEVTDKGDVPEGYKVSRKEKRNFPLILESPSPNQTSLYFCASSLTGLATNEKLFFGSGTQLSVL.

CDR3 coding DNA: TGTGCCAGCAGTGAAGGGGAGTACACTGAAGCTTTCTTT. The encoded protein is CASSEGEYTEAFF. The chain carries TRBV6-1 and TRBJ1-1, with D unclear. The germline V gene encodes CDR1 MNHNS and CDR2 SASEGT. The CDR3 extends over 13 amino acids. With 1 base removed from V and 3 bases from J, the gap between germline ends came to 6 bases.

A word on this clone: Other DNA sequences in this sample translate to the same CDR3. V gene TRBV25-1 combines with J gene TRBJ2-1; D possibly corresponds to TRBD2 (6 bases). The CDR3 has 15 residues. Germline V lookup: CDR1 MGHDK, CDR2 SYGVNS. V shed 4 bases and J shed 1 base, with 11 bases lying between them. CDR3 loop: CASSAPGGSYNEQFF. CDR3 coding DNA: TGTGCCAGCAGTGCCCCCGGGGGATCCTACAATGAGCAGTTCTTC.

J is TRBJ2-3 and V is TRBV5-1; 9 bases are shared with TRBD1. Germline V gives CDR1 SGHRS, CDR2 YFSETQ. The CDR3 has 15 amino acids. Trimming at V came to 3 bases and at J to 5 bases, leaving 7 bases not matched to a gene. The CDR3 coding sequence is TGCGCCAGCAGCTCCGGGACAGGGTTGGGAGATACGCAGTATTTT. It yields the protein CASSSGTGLGDTQYF.

The rearrangement joins TRBV7-9 to TRBJ2-7, with D hard to call. The length of the CDR3 is 13 residues. Germline V gene sequence: CDR1 SEHNR, CDR2 FQNEAQ (reference sequence). The germline V and J ends were trimmed by 1 base and 3 bases, with 7 bases remaining between them. The CDR3 protein is CASSLGTHYEQYF. Written as DNA, the CDR3 is TGTGCCAGCAGCTTAGGTACACACTACGAGCAGTACTTC. Variable domain in full (rest from reference TRBV7-9 and TRBJ2-7): DTGVSQNPRHKITKRGQNVTFRCDPISEHNRLYWYRQTLGQGPEFLTYFQNEAQLEKSRLLSDRFSAERPKGSFSTLEIQRTEQGDSAMYLCASSLGTHYEQYFGPGTRLTVT.

This chain joins TRBV25-1 and TRBJ1-1; 9 positions match TRBD1. This CDR3 region has 18 residues. Trimming took 0 bases from V and 1 from J; bases not matched to a gene: 9. Germline loops: CDR1 MGHDK, CDR2 SYGVNS. CDR3 nucleotides: TGTGCCAGCAGTGAATATCGGGACAGGGAAAAAGCGAACACTGAAGCTTTCTTT. It yields the protein CASSEYRDREKANTEAFF.

This chain connects TRBV7-2 to TRBJ2-7; no clear D. The V end lost 5 bases, the J end lost 0 bases, and 11 bases lay between the germline ends. The CDR3 extends over 14 amino acids. CDR1 is SGHTA, CDR2 FQGNSA, per germline. The CDR3 spells CASSPRRDSYEQYF. The CDR3 bases are TGTGCCAGCAGCCCCCGCCGAGACTCCTACGAGCAGTACTTC.

The CDR3 region is CASSPEPQGTGELFF. The CDR3 DNA follows: TGCGCCAGCAGCCCTGAACCCCAGGGGACCGGGGAGCTGTTTTTT. This chain joins TRBV4-3 and TRBJ2-2, with D possibly being TRBD1 (6 bases). CDR1 is LGHNA and CDR2 is YSLEER in the germline V gene. V was cut by 4 bases and J by 5 bases, with 14 bases left in between. The CDR3 consists of 15 residues.

The rearrangement uses TRBV6-6 and TRBJ1-1; 7 positions agree with TRBD1. The CDR3 covers 15 residues. CDR1 is MNHNY, CDR2 SVGAGI, per germline (reference sequence). The junction had 9 bases not matched to a gene; V was cut back by 4 bases and J by 4 bases. The CDR3 nucleotides are TGTGCCAGCAGTTCCCCGAGGGGGCTGGGCACTGAAGCTTTCTTT. Translation: CASSSPRGLGTEAFF.